The sequence of this T cell receptor (beta chain) was determined in a study of T cell clones after liver transplantation. Study-level background: TCRbeta sequencing after a pre-transplant mixed lymphocyte reaction identified graft-donor-reactive clones, later tracked in post-transplant blood. HCV positivity affected three of eight recipients; the rest lacked autoimmune or viral indications. Study-wide results and limits: The donor-reactive repertoire was only partly measurable in two subjects, lacking donor cells. Donor-reactive sequences fell more than third party-reactive ones, suggesting partial deletion.

Regarding this clone: What it binds is not known.

Sequencing was performed with immunoSEQ multiplex PCR; in TCRdb, only in-frame clones are kept and a portion is missing. The sample lists about 16,000 clones; around 82% were seen once. This TCR came from a human patient who received a liver transplant. Some T cells may be the graft donor's. The sample in question was CD8+ T cells from blood, obtained around 50 months after liver transplant.

This chain's CDR3 is CASSPIEGRFNEQFF. CDR3 coding DNA: TGTGCCAGCAGTCCTATTGAAGGACGGTTCAATGAGCAGTTCTTC. The chain uses TRBV6-5 and TRBJ2-1, with D unclear. This CDR3 spans 15 amino acids. CDR1 is MNHEY, CDR2 SVGAGI, per germline. V dropped 5 bases and J dropped 6 bases, with 17 bases sitting between them.